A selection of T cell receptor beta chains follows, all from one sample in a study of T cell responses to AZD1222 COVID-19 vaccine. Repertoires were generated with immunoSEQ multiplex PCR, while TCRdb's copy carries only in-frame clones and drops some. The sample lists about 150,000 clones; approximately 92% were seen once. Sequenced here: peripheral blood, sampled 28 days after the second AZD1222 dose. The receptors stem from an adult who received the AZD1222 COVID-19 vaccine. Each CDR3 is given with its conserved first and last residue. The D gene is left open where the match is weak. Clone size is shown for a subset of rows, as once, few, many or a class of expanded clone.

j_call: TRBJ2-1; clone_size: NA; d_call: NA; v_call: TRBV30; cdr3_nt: TGTGCCTGGAGCACTAATTATGAGCAGTTCTTC; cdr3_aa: CAWSTNYEQFF
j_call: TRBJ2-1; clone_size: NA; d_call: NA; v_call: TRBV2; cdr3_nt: TGTGCCAGCAGGTACACTTACAATGAGCAGTTCTTC; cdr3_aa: CASRYTYNEQFF
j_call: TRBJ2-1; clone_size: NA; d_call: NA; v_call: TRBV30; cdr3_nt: TGTGCCTGGAGTGCCAGCGTTTCCTACAATGAGCAGTTCTTC; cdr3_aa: CAWSASVSYNEQFF
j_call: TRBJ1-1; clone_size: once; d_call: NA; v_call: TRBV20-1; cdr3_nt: TGCAGTGCTAGTCCTGGCGGGGCGGGGAACACTGAAGCTTTCTTT; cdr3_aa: CSASPGGAGNTEAFF
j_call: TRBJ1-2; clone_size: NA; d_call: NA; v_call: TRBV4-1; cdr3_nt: TGCGCCAGCAGCCAACCGGGTAAGGCCCGGGCCTATGGCTACACCTTC; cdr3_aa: CASSQPGKARAYGYTF
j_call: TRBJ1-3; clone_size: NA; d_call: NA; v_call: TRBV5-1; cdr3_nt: TGCGCCAGCAGCTTGGTACCAGCCTCTGGAAACACCATATATTTT; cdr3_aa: CASSLVPASGNTIYF
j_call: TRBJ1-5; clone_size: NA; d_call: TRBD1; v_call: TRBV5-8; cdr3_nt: TGTGCCAGCAGCTTGGGACAGGGATATGGCAATCAGCCCCAGCATTTT; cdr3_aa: CASSLGQGYGNQPQHF
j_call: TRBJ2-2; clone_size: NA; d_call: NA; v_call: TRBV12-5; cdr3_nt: TGTGCTAGTGGTCAAGATCGATTCACCGGGGAGCTGTTTTTT; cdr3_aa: CASGQDRFTGELFF
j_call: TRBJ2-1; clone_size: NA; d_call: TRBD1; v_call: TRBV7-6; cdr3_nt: TGTGCCAGCAGCTTAGTGTTACAGGGGTTCTACAATGAGCAGTTCTTC; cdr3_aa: CASSLVLQGFYNEQFF
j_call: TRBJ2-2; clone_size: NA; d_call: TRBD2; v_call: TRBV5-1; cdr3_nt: TGCGCCAGCAGCTTGCGTAGCGGGGGGGCGACCGGGGAGCTGTTTTTT; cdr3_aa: CASSLRSGGATGELFF
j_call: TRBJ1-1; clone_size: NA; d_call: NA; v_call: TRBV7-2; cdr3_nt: TGTGCCAGCAGCCCCCGTAGTCGGGATCTACGGTTCGGGGACACTGAAGCTTTCTTT; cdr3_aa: CASSPRSRDLRFGDTEAFF
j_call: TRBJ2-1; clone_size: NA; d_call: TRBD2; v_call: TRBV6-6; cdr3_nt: TGTGCCAGCAGTACAGGACTAGACTACAATGAGCAGTTCTTC; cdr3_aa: CASSTGLDYNEQFF
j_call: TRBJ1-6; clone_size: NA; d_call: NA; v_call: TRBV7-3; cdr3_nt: TGTGCCAGCAGCTTCAATAATTCACCCCTCCACTTT; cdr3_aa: CASSFNNSPLHF
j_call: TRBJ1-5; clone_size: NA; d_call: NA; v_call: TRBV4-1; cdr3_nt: TGCGCCAGCAGCCAGAGGCGGTTGGGCCGCAACAATCAGCCCCAGCATTTT; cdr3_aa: CASSQRRLGRNNQPQHF